One T cell receptor (beta chain) is described in this entry. The specificity of this receptor is unknown. No base-level quality is on record; no much larger clone is a single base apart. The library was obtained by the immunoSEQ multiplex PCR assay. A mixture of 60 forward primers for TCR Vbeta segments and 13 reverse primers for TCR Jbeta segments was used in the multiplex PCR. The CDR3 region of rearranged TCR beta genes was amplified from genomic DNA with a multiplex PCR assay. On the Illumina HiSeq System, the amplified TCR beta libraries were sequenced as 87-base-pair reads. Concerning the study's data processing: A later analysis tallied around 87 million unique TCR beta chains across the 666 repertoires, and around 9.9 million of those chains were shared by two or more donors. A nearest-neighbor algorithm error-corrected the raw reads and collapsed the reads into unique sequences, merging closely related sequences to remove PCR and sequencing errors. To assign V, D and J gene segments, CDR3 sequences were aligned to IMGT reference sequences. Each retained sequence needed at least a six-nucleotide match to both a V gene segment and a J gene segment. A rearrangement was called productive if the CDR3 had no stop codons and remained in frame with V and J, and every other rearrangement was called non-productive. CDR3 was defined by IMGT convention, running from the second conserved V-encoded cysteine to the conserved J-encoded phenylalanine. The earlier analysis of about 530 of the donors excluded any sequence lacking an unambiguous match to a single V gene segment. An earlier analysis of approximately 590 of the donors classified V segments as functional when productive rearrangements were above 56.7% and as segregating when the standard deviation between donors was above 5%. To diagnose cytomegalovirus status from the catalog of TCR beta chain sequences, a statistical classification framework was built. A later analysis assigned V and J genes by comparing TCR nucleotide sequences with IMGT/GENE-DB human TR gene sequences. A later analysis assigned CDR3 sequences and most-parsimonious VDJ recombination scenarios with the TCRdist pipeline. In a later analysis, every TCR beta chain was defined by the combination of its CDR3 amino acid sequence and its V-gene family, and reads without a unique V-gene family were dropped. As a way to deal with suspected cross-contamination and a sequencing artifact, a later analysis dropped approximately 570 nucleotide sequences that were highly shared and had low generation probability. A later analysis calculated a clonal expansion index for each public chain from normalized within-repertoire ranks of inferred template counts. Generation probabilities in a later analysis came from a VDJ recombination model fitted to out-of-frame rearrangements, and those results were checked against IGoR. In a later analysis, hypergeometric tests were used to score TCR-TCR, TCR-HLA and TCR-CMV co-occurrence, with a repertoire-size bias correction applied to TCR pairs. In a later analysis, false discovery rates were estimated by permuting HLA or CMV assignments 20 times. In a later analysis, co-occurring TCRs were grouped using DBSCAN, with TCRdist sequence similarity added in when clustering inside HLA-allele-positive subsets. Repertoires with fewer than 30,000 or more than 120,000 public chains, plus five repertoires with anomalous nucleotide sharing, were excluded from co-occurrence clustering. The table was pulled from immuneACCESS by TCRdb, which kept in-frame rearrangements only. Such tables lose some clones; where checked, under half of the loss comes from unresolved V genes, and the rest has no known cause. V and J calls and clone size are copied from that table; D and trimming were computed from the DNA. The sample records under 200,000 clones, approximately 71% of which are singletons. The top ten clones comprise about 1.3% of the sample.

V lost 2 bases and J lost 3 bases, and the count of bases not matched to a germline gene is 0. From the cysteine up to the phenylalanine, the CDR3 has a length of 13 residues. Solely the CDR3 DNA is kept, with 39 bases framed from the first base. The germline V gene (reference sequence) supplies CDR1 SGHNT and CDR2 YYREEE. This entry is derived from a study of cytomegalovirus exposure and HLA in healthy donors (dated by TCRdb to 2016 to 2017). Concerning the study at large: An earlier analysis of roughly 500 of the donors reported approximately 260 Gb of sequence data and 117 million unique TCR beta sequences obtained from roughly 170 million T cells. About 330 gigabases of sequencing data and approximately 91 million unique TCR sequences made up an early release that covered 640 HLA-typed donors. Among roughly 400 genotyped donors of the cohort, an average of about 240,000 unique TCR beta nucleotide sequences were sequenced per donor, roughly 20% of them non-productive. Rather than drawing on any new phenotypic data, the later analysis identified candidate immune exposures from TCR beta sequences and the way those sequences occurred across donors. A later genetic analysis used genome-wide SNP genotypes for about 60% of the roughly 700 donors, treating that subset as a discovery cohort. Of the approximately 400 genotyped donors, 81% were placed in the genetic ancestry cluster associated with self-reported Caucasian donors. Every repertoire in the discovery cohort had been generated on one and the same sequencing platform. In a later analysis, previously published TCR beta repertoires from 500 to 750 donors were re-analyzed and high-resolution HLA genotyping was added so that TCR occurrence patterns could be studied. Both class I and class II loci were covered by HLA typing, at four-digit resolution. Along with the roughly 670-subject first cohort, a separate validation cohort of around 110 different subjects was used. The study used immunosequencing to profile the T cell repertoires of 666 subjects and linked those repertoires to cytomegalovirus serostatus. The number of typed donors differed by locus: roughly 620-640 for A, B, C, DRB1 and DQB1; approximately 520 for DQA1; 606 for DPA1; and roughly 490 for DPB1. The aim of the study was to test whether cataloging public T cell receptors could identify signatures of past pathogen exposure. High-throughput TCR immunosequencing, statistical association of individual TCRs with disease status, and machine learning were combined to predict cytomegalovirus infection status. To decide whether each TCR beta V gene segment behaved as functional or pseudogenic, an earlier analysis of approximately 600 of the donors relied on high-throughput TCR beta sequencing. Donor age, sex, ethnicity and CMV serostatus were collected together with the repertoire data. Because of strong linkage in the cohort, roughly five DR-DQ haplotypes were treated as single units for association and clustering. The paper as a whole reports these results and caveats: In both the original and validation cohorts, the classifier was reported to diagnose cytomegalovirus status with high specificity and sensitivity. Broadly in line with IMGT annotations, most TCR beta V segments showed up in productive rearrangements about 90% or about 30% of the time in an earlier analysis of some 590 of the donors. The cohort was sequenced for TCR beta chains only, and without alpha or paired-chain data the features that could be detected were limited. Because HLA typing was unavailable for some donors at each locus, only the typed subset was used in association tests. Most TCR sequences were observed very rarely across donors, whereas some public TCRs were present in many individuals. A later analysis found that TCR association rates varied across HLA loci, with DRB1 alleles showing the most associated TCRs and HLA-C alleles the fewest. In a later analysis, several top co-occurrence clusters were reported to appear linked to parvovirus B19, influenza, CMV and Epstein-Barr virus. A cluster of highly shared sequence variants was judged likely to be a technical artifact of the sequencing pipeline. The 87-base-pair reads could not distinguish some IMGT-functional V segments, including TRBV6-2 and TRBV6-3, so those segments were excluded. In a later genetic analysis, fewer N-insertions in productive TCRs were reported among donors in an Asian-associated ancestry cluster than the roughly 670-donor mean. The only immune exposure information available for the cohort was CMV serostatus. Sequencing depth was assumed to be roughly uniform across donors in the presence/absence analyses, though that assumption may not hold. In a later analysis, HLA-associated TCR beta chains were found to be more clonally expanded and to have lower generation probabilities than equally common non-associated chains. A further reported finding was that TCR beta sequences accurately predicted the HLA-A and HLA-B alleles for most subjects in the first cohort. V-gene and J-gene trimming of TCR beta chains was associated with a missense DCLRE1C variant in a later genetic analysis, and the association was replicated in an independent cohort. The authors suggested that the approach could potentially be extended to other disease states and immunological phenotypes. Correlated functional status among segregating V segments might reflect linkage disequilibrium, but an unknown experimental factor could not be ruled out. In vitro tests confirmed that a few of the cytomegalovirus-associated TCR beta chains recognize cytomegalovirus antigens. A later analysis found that most CMV-associated TCR beta chains appeared HLA-restricted, with HLA associations seemingly driven largely by CMV exposure. When HLA alleles, especially DR and DQ, strongly co-occurred, attributing TCR associations to individual alleles was difficult. In a later analysis, some 17,000 TCR beta sequences were associated with specific HLA alleles at a false discovery rate of 0.05. Because counts were too low, seventeen rarely observed V segments, including chromosome 9 orphons, were left out of the earlier analysis of a few hundred of the donors. The study listed approximately 160 TCR beta chains as associated with cytomegalovirus.

In total, roughly 670 healthy bone marrow donors made up the cohort. At the time of sampling, all cohort members were nominally healthy, though unrecorded immune exposures were likely present. The donor was CMV seronegative and belonged to the group of over 350 seronegative cohort members. Each donor provided a peripheral blood sample, and peripheral blood mononuclear cells were used for TCR beta sequencing. The Qiagen DNeasy Blood Extraction Kit was used to extract genomic DNA from the blood cell samples. The sequencing input was PBMCs. The sequence came from a man aged 50 to 59 in good health and CMV-seronegative. The chain is encoded by TRBV5-4 joined to TRBJ2-3, with 7 bases matching TRBD1. The DNA sequence is given as TGTGCCAGCAGCTTACAGGGGACAGATACGCAGTATTTT. This encodes CASSLQGTDTQYF.